These 5 T cell receptor beta chains were sequenced from one sample in a study of blood T cells in healthy people across ages. A sample-barcoded 5' primer and a J-beta primer mix were used in a second PCR of about 7 to 11 cycles. TCRdb re-called the 5' RACE reads with MiXCR, one entry per CDR3 protein. The repertoire holds around 1.7 million distinct CDR3 sequences, with over 25% as singletons. Sequences were obtained from blood. Receptor source: a woman aged 25 to 39 in good health.

In its sample, this clonotype was seen a few times. The chain uses TRBV20-1 and TRBJ2-3; D is perhaps TRBD1 or TRBD2 (5 bases each). This CDR3 comprises 13 residues. Between the trimmed V and J ends, which lost 2 bases and 6 bases, there was a span of 12 bases. From germline, CDR1 is DFQATT and CDR2 SNEGSKA (reference sequence). CDR3 loop: CSARRTGADTQYF. In DNA form, the CDR3 reads TGCAGTGCTAGAAGGACTGGGGCGGATACGCAGTATTTT.

This chain connects TRBV12-3 or TRBV12-4 to TRBJ2-2; D possibly corresponds to TRBD2 (6 bases). The length of the CDR3 is 13 residues. Trimming removed 5 bases at V and 6 bases at J, with 10 bases between. CDR3 loop: CASSRTISGELFF. Here the CDR3 DNA reads TGTGCCAGCAGTAGGACTATCTCCGGGGAGCTGTTTTTT.

This chain joins TRBV5-1 and TRBJ2-7; TRBD2 might be the D (5 bases). V shed 9 bases and J shed 0 bases, with 19 bases lying between them. CDR3 length: 15 amino acids. The germline gives CDR1 SGHRS, CDR2 YFSETQ. The CDR3 nucleotides read TGCGCCACTAAACTAGGGTGGCGGACCTCCTACGAGCAGTACTTC. Residues: CATKLGWRTSYEQYF.

The V call is TRBV3-1, the J call TRBJ2-3; 7 positions agree with TRBD2. This CDR3 region has 16 residues. The germline CDR1 and CDR2 sequences are LGHDT and YNNKEL (reference sequence). Germline trimming cut 3 bases from V and 2 bases from J; bases unmatched to any gene: 8. CDR3 amino acids: CASSHASSGLTDTQYF. The CDR3 DNA sequence: TGTGCCAGCAGCCACGCCTCTAGCGGTCTCACAGATACGCAGTATTTT.

This clonotype was counted between two and nine times. The J gene is TRBJ1-5, the V gene TRBV29-1, with 9 bases aligning to TRBD1. CDR1 is SQVTM and CDR2 is ANQGSEA in the germline V gene. J gave up 2 bases and V 6 bases, and 5 bases lay outside the gene matches. The CDR3 runs to 14 residues. The CDR3 sequence is CSVVTGGGNQPQHF. CDR3 DNA: TGCAGCGTGGTAACAGGGGGCGGCAATCAGCCCCAGCATTTT.